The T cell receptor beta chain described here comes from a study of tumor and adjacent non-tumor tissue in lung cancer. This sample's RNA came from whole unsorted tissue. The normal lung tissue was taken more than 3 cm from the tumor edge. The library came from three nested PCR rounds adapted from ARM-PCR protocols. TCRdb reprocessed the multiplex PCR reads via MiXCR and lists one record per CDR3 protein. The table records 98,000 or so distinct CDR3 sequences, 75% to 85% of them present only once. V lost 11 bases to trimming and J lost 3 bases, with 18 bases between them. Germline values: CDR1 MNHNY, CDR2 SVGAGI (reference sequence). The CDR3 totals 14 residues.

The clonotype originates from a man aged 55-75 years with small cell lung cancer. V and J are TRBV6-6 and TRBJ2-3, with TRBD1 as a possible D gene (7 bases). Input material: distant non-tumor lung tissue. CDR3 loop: CAGIPAGGTDTQYF. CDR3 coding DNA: TGTGCCGGCATCCCAGCAGGGGGGACAGATACGCAGTATTTT.